This T cell receptor beta chain was captured in a study of cytomegalovirus exposure and HLA in healthy donors. CDR3 size: 18 residues. Trimming took 2 bases from V and 0 from J, leaving 16 bases between them. Germline loops: CDR1 MDHEN, CDR2 SYDVKM. Primers for the PCR totalled 60 Vbeta and 13 Jbeta. Repertoires were generated with immunoSEQ multiplex PCR, while TCRdb's copy carries only in-frame clones and drops some. The repertoire holds 150,000 to 200,000 clones, with around 84% as singletons. This receptor was obtained from a man aged 18 to 29 in good health and CMV-seronegative. This chain links TRBV28 with TRBJ1-4; D not certain. Sequenced: PBMCs. CDR3 sequence reads: CASSLKQIYFTTNEKLFF. CDR3 DNA: TGTGCCAGCAGTTTAAAACAGATATATTTTACAACTAATGAAAAACTGTTTTTT.